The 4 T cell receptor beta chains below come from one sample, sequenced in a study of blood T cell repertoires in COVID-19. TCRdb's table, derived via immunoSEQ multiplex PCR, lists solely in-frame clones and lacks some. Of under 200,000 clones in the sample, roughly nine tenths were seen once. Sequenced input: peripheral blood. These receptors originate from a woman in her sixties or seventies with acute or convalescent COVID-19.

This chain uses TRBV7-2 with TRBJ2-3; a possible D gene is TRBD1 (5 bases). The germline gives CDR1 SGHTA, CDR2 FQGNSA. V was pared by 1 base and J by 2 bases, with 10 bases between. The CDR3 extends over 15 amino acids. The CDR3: CASSLDSGNTDTQYF. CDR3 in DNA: TGTGCCAGCAGCTTAGACTCAGGGAACACAGATACGCAGTATTTT.

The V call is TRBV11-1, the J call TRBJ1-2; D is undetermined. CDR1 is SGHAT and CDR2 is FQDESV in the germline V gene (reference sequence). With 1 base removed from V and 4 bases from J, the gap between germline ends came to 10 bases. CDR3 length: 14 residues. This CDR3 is CASSLGRQAYGYTF. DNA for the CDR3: TGTGCCAGCAGCTTAGGACGCCAGGCCTATGGCTACACCTTC.

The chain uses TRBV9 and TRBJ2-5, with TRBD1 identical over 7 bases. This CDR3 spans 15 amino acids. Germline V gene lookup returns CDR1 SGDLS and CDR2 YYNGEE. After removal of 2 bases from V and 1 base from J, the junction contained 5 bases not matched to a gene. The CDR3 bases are TGTGCCAGCAGCGTGACAGGGAGAGGCCAAGAGACCCAGTACTTC. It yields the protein CASSVTGRGQETQYF.

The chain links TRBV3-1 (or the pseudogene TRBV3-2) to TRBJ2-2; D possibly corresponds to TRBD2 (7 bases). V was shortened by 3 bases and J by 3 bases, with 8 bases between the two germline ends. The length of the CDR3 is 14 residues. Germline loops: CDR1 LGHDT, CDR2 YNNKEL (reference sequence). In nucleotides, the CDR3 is TGTGCCAGCAGCCAGCGGGGGCACACCGGGGAGCTGTTTTTT. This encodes CASSQRGHTGELFF.